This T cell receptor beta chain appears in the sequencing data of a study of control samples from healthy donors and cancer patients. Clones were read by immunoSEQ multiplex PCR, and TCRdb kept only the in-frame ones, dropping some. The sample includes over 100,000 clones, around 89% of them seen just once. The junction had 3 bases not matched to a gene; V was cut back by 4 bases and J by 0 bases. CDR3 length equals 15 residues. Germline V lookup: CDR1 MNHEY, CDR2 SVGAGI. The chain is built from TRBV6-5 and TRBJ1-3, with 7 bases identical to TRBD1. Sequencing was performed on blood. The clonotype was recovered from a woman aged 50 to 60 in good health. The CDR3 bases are TGTGCCAGCAGTTCCAGGACAGGCTCTGGAAACACCATATATTTT. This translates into CASSSRTGSGNTIYF.